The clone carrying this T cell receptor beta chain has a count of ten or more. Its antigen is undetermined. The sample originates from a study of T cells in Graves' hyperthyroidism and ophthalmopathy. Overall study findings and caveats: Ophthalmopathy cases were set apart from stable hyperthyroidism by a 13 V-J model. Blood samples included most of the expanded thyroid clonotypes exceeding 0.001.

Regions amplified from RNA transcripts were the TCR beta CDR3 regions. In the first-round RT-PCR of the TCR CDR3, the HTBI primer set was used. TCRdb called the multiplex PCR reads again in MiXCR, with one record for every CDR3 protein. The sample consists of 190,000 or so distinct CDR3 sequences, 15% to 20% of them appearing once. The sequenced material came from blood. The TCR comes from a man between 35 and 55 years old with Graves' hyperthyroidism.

The DNA of the CDR3 is TGTGCCAGCAGCTTACGCCAGGGTACCTCCTACGAGCAGTACTTC. This codes for CASSLRQGTSYEQYF. This rearrangement joins TRBV7-9 to TRBJ2-7, with a tentative D call TRBD1 (5 bases). Germline values: CDR1 SEHNR, CDR2 FQNEAQ (reference sequence). This CDR3 spans 15 amino acids. The ends were cut back, 2 bases at V and 0 bases at J, with 11 bases in the middle.